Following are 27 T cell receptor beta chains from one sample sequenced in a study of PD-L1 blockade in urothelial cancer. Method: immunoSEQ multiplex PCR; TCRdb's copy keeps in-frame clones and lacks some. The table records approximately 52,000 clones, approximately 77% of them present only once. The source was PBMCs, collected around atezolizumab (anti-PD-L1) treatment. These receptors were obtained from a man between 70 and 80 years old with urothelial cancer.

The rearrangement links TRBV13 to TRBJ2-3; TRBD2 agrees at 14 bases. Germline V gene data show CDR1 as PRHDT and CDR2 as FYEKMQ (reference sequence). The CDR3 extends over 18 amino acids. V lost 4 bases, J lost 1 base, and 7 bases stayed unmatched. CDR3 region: CASSSGLAGGRGTDTQYF. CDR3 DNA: TGTGCCAGCAGCTCCGGACTAGCGGGGGGACGGGGCACAGATACGCAGTATTTT.

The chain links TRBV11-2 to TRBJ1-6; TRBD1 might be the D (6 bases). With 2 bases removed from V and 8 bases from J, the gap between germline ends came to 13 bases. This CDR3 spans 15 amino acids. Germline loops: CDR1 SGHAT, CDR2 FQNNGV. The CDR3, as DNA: TGTGCCAGCAGCTTATCCTGGGGGCAGGATTCACCCCTCCACTTT. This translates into CASSLSWGQDSPLHF. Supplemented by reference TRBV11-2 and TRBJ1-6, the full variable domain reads EAGVAQSPRYKIIEKRQSVAFWCNPISGHATLYWYQQILGQGPKLLIQFQNNGVVDDSQLPKDRFSAERLKGVDSTLKIQPAKLEDSAVYLCASSLSWGQDSPLHFGNGTRLTVT.

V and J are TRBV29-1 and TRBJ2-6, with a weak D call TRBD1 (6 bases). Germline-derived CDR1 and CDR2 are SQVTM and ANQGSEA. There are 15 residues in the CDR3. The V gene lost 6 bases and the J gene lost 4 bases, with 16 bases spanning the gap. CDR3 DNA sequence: TGCAGCGTCGGATTGGACAGCTCGGGGGCCAACGTCCTGACTTTC. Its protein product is CSVGLDSSGANVLTF.

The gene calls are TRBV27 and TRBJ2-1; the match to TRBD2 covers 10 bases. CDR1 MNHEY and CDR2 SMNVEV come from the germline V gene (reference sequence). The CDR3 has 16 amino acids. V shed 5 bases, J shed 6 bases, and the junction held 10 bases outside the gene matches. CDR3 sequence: CASSRDLAGVFNEQFF. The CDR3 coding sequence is TGTGCCAGCAGTCGCGATCTAGCGGGAGTTTTCAATGAGCAGTTCTTC.

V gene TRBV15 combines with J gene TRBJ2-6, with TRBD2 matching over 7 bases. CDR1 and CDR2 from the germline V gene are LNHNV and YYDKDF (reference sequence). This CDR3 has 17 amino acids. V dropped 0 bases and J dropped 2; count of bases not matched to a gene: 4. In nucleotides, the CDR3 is TGTGCCACCAGCAGAGATTGGGGGGGTACTGGGGCCAACGTCCTGACTTTC. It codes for CATSRDWGGTGANVLTF. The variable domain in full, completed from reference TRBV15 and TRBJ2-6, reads DAMVIQNPRYQVTQFGKPVTLSCSQTLNHNVMYWYQQKSSQAPKLLFHYYDKDFNNEADTPDNFQSRRPNTSFCFLDIRSPGLGDTAMYLCATSRDWGGTGANVLTFGAGSRLTVL.

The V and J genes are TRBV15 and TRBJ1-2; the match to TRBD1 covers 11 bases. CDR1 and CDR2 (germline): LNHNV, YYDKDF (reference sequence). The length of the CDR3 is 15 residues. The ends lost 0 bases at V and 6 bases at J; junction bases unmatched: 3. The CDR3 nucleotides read TGTGCCACCAGCAGAGATTGGACAGGGGGCGATGGCTACACCTTC. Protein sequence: CATSRDWTGGDGYTF.

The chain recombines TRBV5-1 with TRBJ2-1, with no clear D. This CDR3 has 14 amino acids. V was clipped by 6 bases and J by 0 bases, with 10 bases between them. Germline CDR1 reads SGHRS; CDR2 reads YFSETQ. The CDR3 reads CASKLQSSYNEQFF. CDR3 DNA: TGCGCCAGCAAGCTACAGAGCTCCTACAATGAGCAGTTCTTC.

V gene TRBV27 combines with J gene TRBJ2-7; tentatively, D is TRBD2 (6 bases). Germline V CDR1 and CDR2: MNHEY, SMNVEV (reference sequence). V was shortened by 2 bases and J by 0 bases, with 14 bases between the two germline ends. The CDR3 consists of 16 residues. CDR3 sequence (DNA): TGTGCCAGCAGTTTACGGCCTAGCGTGAGCTCCTACGAGCAGTACTTC. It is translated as CASSLRPSVSSYEQYF.

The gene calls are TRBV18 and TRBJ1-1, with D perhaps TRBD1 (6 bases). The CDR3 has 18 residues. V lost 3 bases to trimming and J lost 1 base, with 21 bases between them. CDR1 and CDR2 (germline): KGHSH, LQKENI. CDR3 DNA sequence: TGTGCCAGCTCACCCGAAGGGGGGGTAGGGAGGGGGAACACTGAAGCTTTCTTT. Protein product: CASSPEGGVGRGNTEAFF.

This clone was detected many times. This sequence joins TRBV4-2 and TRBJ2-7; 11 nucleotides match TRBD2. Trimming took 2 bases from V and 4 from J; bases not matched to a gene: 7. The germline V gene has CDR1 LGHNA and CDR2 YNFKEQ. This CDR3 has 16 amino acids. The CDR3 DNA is TGTGCCAGCAGCCAATCGCCCGGGACTAGCGGTTACGAGCAGTACTTC. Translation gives CASSQSPGTSGYEQYF.

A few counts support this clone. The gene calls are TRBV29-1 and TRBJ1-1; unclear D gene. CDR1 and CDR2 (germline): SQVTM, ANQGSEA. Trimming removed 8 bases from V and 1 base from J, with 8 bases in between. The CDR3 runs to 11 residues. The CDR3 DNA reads TGCAGCCTAAATCGGAACACTGAAGCTTTCTTT. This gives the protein CSLNRNTEAFF.

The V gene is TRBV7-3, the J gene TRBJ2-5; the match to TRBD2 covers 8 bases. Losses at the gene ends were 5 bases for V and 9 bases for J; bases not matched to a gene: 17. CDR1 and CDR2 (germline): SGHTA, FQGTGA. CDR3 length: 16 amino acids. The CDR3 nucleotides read TGTGCCAGCAGCCCTCAGGGTAGCGGGGCCCCGGTGGCCCAGTACTTC. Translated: CASSPQGSGAPVAQYF.

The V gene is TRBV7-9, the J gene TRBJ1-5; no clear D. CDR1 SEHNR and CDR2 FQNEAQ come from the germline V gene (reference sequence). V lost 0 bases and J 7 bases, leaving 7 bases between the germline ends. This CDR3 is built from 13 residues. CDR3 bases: TGTGCCAGCAGCTTAGCCCCTTTCCAGCCCCAGCATTTT. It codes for CASSLAPFQPQHF. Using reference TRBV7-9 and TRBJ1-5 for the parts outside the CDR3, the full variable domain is DTGVSQNPRHKITKRGQNVTFRCDPISEHNRLYWYRQTLGQGPEFLTYFQNEAQLEKSRLLSDRFSAERPKGSFSTLEIQRTEQGDSAMYLCASSLAPFQPQHFGDGTRLSIL.

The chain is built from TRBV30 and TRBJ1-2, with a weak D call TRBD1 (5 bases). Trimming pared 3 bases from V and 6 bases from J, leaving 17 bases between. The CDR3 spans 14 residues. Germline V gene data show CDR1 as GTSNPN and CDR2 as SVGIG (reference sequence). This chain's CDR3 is CAWSAPPGLHGYTF. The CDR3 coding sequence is TGTGCCTGGAGCGCCCCCCCAGGGTTGCATGGCTACACCTTC.

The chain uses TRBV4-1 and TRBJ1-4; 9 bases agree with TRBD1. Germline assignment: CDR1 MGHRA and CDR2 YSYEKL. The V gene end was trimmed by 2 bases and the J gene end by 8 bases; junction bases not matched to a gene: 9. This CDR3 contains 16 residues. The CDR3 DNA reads TGCGCCAGCAGCCAATCCCGGGGACAGGGAAACGAAAAACTGTTTTTT. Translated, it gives CASSQSRGQGNEKLFF.

The CDR3 reads CASKPLPGQGNQPQHF. The DNA for the CDR3 is TGCGCCAGCAAGCCCCTGCCGGGACAGGGGAATCAGCCCCAGCATTTT. The gene calls are TRBV5-1 and TRBJ1-5; 10 positions agree with TRBD1. CDR3 length: 16 residues. V dropped 6 bases and J dropped 4; count of bases not matched to a gene: 10. Per the germline V gene, CDR1 is SGHRS and CDR2 is YFSETQ.

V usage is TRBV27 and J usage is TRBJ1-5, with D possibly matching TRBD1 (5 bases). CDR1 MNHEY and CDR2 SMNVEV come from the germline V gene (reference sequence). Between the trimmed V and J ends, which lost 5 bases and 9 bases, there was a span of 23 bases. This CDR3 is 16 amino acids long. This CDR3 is CASSPIPGLTGPPQHF. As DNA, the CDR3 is TGTGCCAGCAGTCCGATCCCGGGACTTACCGGGCCGCCCCAGCATTTT.

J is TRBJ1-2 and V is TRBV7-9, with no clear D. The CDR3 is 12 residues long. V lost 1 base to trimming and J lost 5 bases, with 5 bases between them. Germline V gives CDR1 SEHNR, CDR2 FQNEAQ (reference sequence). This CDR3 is CASSLGQYGYTF. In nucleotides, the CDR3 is TGTGCCAGCAGCTTAGGGCAGTATGGCTACACCTTC.

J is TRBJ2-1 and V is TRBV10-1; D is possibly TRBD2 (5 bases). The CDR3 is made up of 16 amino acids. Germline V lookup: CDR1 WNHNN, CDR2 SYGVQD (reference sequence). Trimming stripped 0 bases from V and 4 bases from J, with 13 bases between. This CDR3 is CASSESVGVRYNEQFF. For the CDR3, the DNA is TGCGCCAGCAGTGAGTCCGTGGGAGTCCGGTACAATGAGCAGTTCTTC.

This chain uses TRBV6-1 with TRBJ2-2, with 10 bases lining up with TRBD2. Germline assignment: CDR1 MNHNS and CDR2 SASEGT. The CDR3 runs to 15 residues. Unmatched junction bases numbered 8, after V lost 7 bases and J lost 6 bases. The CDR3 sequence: CASISGRLGAGELFF. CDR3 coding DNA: TGTGCCAGCATTAGCGGGAGGTTAGGCGCCGGGGAGCTGTTTTTT.

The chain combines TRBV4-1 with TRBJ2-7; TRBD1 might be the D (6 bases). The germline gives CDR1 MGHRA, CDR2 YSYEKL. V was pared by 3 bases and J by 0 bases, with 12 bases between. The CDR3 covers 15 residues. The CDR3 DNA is TGCGCCAGCAGCCAGTTACAGGGTAGCTCCTACGAGCAGTACTTC. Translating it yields CASSQLQGSSYEQYF.

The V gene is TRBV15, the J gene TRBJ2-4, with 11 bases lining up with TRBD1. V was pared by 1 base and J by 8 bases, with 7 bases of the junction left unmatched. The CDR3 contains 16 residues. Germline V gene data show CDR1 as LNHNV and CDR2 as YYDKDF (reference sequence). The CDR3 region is CATSRAGQGAFDIQYF. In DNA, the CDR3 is TGTGCCACCAGCAGAGCAGGACAGGGGGCGTTTGACATTCAGTACTTC.

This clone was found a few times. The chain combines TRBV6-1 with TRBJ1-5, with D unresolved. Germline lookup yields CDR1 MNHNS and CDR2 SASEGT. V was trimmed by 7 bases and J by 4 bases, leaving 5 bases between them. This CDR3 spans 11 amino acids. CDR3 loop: CASNTNQPQHF. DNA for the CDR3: TGTGCCAGCAATACTAATCAGCCCCAGCATTTT.

Here the CDR3 DNA reads TGTGCCAGTAGTATAGGGACAGAGAACTATGGCTACACCTTC. It specifies CASSIGTENYGYTF. The V and J genes are TRBV19 and TRBJ1-2; TRBD1 is a possible D gene (6 bases). Trimming took off 1 base at V and 2 bases at J, with 8 bases between the two ends. The germline V gene encodes CDR1 LNHDA and CDR2 SQIVND (reference sequence). The CDR3 length is 14 residues.

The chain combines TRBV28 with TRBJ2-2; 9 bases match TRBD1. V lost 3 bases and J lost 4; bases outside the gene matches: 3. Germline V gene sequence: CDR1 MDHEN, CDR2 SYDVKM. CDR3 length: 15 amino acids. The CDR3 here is CASSFDRGFTGELFF. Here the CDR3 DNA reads TGTGCCAGCAGTTTTGACAGGGGGTTCACCGGGGAGCTGTTTTTT.

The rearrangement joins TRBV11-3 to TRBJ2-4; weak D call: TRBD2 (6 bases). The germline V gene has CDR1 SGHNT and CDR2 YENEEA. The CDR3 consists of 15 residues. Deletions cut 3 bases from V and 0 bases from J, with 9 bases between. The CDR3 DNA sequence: TGTGCCAGCAGCTTGGGGGGACTAGCCAAAAACATTCAGTACTTC. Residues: CASSLGGLAKNIQYF.

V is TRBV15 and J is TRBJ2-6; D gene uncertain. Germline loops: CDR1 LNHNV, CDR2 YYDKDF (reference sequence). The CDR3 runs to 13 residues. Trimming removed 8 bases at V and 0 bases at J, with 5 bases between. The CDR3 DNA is TGTGCCACCGTGAGCTCTGGGGCCAACGTCCTGACTTTC. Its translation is CATVSSGANVLTF.